Each of the 7 T cell receptor beta chains below was sequenced from the same sample in a study of T cells in Graves' hyperthyroidism and ophthalmopathy. Amplification of TCR beta CDR3 regions used RNA as the template. First-round RT-PCR of the TCR CDR3 relied on the HTBI primer set. Via MiXCR, TCRdb re-called the multiplex PCR reads, giving one row per CDR3 protein. The sample holds around 290,000 distinct CDR3 sequences, roughly 15% seen once. Sequencing was done on a sample of blood. The source of these receptors is a woman between 40 and 50 years old with Graves' hyperthyroidism.

Regarding this clonotype: A much larger clone differs from this one at a single base, so this may be a read error. This sequence joins TRBV9 and TRBJ2-5; D is unresolved. Per the germline V gene, CDR1 is SGDLS and CDR2 is YYNGEE. The germline V and J ends were trimmed by 0 bases and 1 base, with 7 bases remaining between them. CDR3 size: 14 residues. This chain's CDR3 is CASSVGGSQETQYF. The CDR3 DNA sequence: TGTGCCAGCAGCGTAGGGGGTAGCCAAGAGACCCAGTACTTC.

This clonotype was seen many times. The chain carries TRBV2 and TRBJ1-4, with 10 bases that match TRBD1. CDR3 length equals 14 residues. V shed 7 bases and J 8 bases; nucleotides not matched to a gene: 7. Looked up from germline, CDR1 is SNHLY and CDR2 is FYNNEI. The DNA of the CDR3 is TGTGCCAGCACCCCGGGACAGGGGTGGGAAAAACTGTTTTTT. Protein: CASTPGQGWEKLFF.

At least ten counts were recorded for this clonotype. The genes are TRBV4-1 and TRBJ1-2; TRBD1 is a possible D gene (6 bases). Germline V gene data show CDR1 as MGHRA and CDR2 as YSYEKL. The CDR3 runs 14 residues. V was pared by 8 bases and J by 6 bases, with 19 bases between. The CDR3: CASFSQDRDNGYTF. The CDR3 nucleotides are TGCGCCAGCTTCTCCCAGGACAGAGATAATGGCTACACCTTC.

On this clonotype: This may come from a read error, since a much larger clone is one base off. The V call is TRBV7-2, the J call TRBJ2-7; the match to TRBD2 covers 8 bases. Germline CDR1 is SGHTA and CDR2 is FQGNSA. This CDR3 is 14 amino acids long. Here the CDR3 DNA reads TGTGCCAGCAGCTCAGCGGGAGCAGTCTACGAGCGGTACTTC. This encodes CASSSAGAVYERYF.

The sample holds many counts of this clonotype. J is TRBJ2-2 and V is TRBV7-2; D is undetermined. Deletions cut 5 bases from V and 1 base from J, with 8 bases between. The CDR3 covers 14 residues. Germline lookup yields CDR1 SGHTA and CDR2 FQGNSA. CDR3 bases: TGTGCCAGCAGCACAACTATGAACACCGGGGAGCTGTTTTTT. Its translation: CASSTTMNTGELFF. Complete variable domain (other parts from reference TRBV7-2 and TRBJ2-2): GAGVSQSPSNKVTEKGKDVELRCDPISGHTALYWYRQSLGQGLEFLIYFQGNSAPDKSGLPSDRFSAERTGGSVSTLTIQRTQQEDSAVYLCASSTTMNTGELFFGEGSRLTVL.

The chain joins TRBV13 to TRBJ2-5; TRBD1 matches at 8 bases. Germline values: CDR1 PRHDT, CDR2 FYEKMQ (reference sequence). Trimming cost V 5 bases and J 3 bases; bases outside gene matches: 8. The CDR3 is made up of 15 amino acids. The CDR3 nucleotides read TGTGCCAGCAGCGCGACGGGACAGGCAGAAGAGACCCAGTACTTC. It codes for CASSATGQAEETQYF.

This clonotype was counted between two and nine times. The genes are TRBV27 and TRBJ2-7; 14 bases align to TRBD2. This CDR3 has 16 residues. After removal of 5 bases from V and 2 bases from J, the junction contained 5 bases not matched to a gene. CDR1 is MNHEY, CDR2 SMNVEV, per germline (reference sequence). CDR3 amino acids: CASSPGLAGVTYEQYF. Here the CDR3 DNA reads TGTGCCAGCAGTCCGGGACTAGCGGGAGTCACCTACGAGCAGTACTTC.